The 25 T cell receptor beta chains presented below share a single source sample, sequenced in a study of blood T cell repertoires in COVID-19. Using immunoSEQ multiplex PCR, the repertoire was profiled, and TCRdb retains in-frame clones only, with some absent. The table shows 35,000 to 55,000 clones, with around 88% occurring only once. The source material was peripheral blood. These TCRs come from a human donor in a cohort sampled during active COVID-19.

This clone was seen a few times. The rearrangement links TRBV6-1 to TRBJ2-4; weak D call: TRBD2 (5 bases). Germline values: CDR1 MNHNS, CDR2 SASEGT. V dropped 0 bases and J dropped 0 bases, with 15 bases sitting between them. The CDR3 extends over 18 amino acids. The CDR3 loop is CASSEARVTGLAKNIQYF. The DNA for the CDR3 is TGTGCCAGCAGTGAAGCGCGTGTCACCGGACTAGCCAAAAACATTCAGTACTTC.

The chain is built from TRBV10-3 and TRBJ2-1, with 14 positions matching TRBD2. There are 12 residues in the CDR3. In germline, CDR1 is ENHRY, CDR2 SYGVKD. The CDR3 reads CTTGLAGGKQFF. The CDR3 DNA reads TGTACCACCGGACTAGCGGGAGGAAAGCAGTTCTTC.

The V gene is TRBV5-8, the J gene TRBJ2-5; D is unclear. V dropped 1 base and J dropped 4 bases, with 5 bases sitting between them. The CDR3 totals 12 residues. CDR1 SGHTS and CDR2 YDEGEE come from the germline V gene. The CDR3 bases are TGTGCCAGCAGCTTGTTCTTAGAGACCCAGTACTTC. Amino acid sequence: CASSLFLETQYF.

This chain links TRBV28 with TRBJ2-5, with TRBD1 identical over 8 bases. The CDR3 has 14 amino acids. The V and J ends lost 1 base and 5 bases, in that order; junction bases with no gene match: 3. CDR1 and CDR2 from the germline V gene are MDHEN and SYDVKM. The chain's CDR3 is CASSLSGGKETQYF. CDR3 nucleotides: TGTGCCAGCAGTTTATCAGGGGGCAAGGAGACCCAGTACTTC. Combining the CDR3 with reference TRBV28 and TRBJ2-5 gives the whole variable domain DVKVTQSSRYLVKRTGEKVFLECVQDMDHENMFWYRQDPGLGLRLIYFSYDVKMKEKGDIPEGYSVSREKKERFSLILESASTNQTSMYLCASSLSGGKETQYFGPGTRLLVL.

The chain recombines TRBV11-1 with TRBJ2-5; 10 positions match TRBD1. Germline V gene lookup returns CDR1 SGHAT and CDR2 FQDESV (reference sequence). Losses at the gene ends were 3 bases for V and 5 bases for J; bases not matched to a gene: 3. The CDR3 covers 14 residues. In DNA form, the CDR3 reads TGTGCCAGCAGCTTCGACAGGGGGCGGGAGACCCAGTACTTC. Protein product: CASSFDRGRETQYF.

The chain recombines TRBV18 with TRBJ1-1; no clear D. In germline, CDR1 is KGHSH, CDR2 LQKENI. Deletions cut 4 bases from V and 4 bases from J, with 7 bases between. The CDR3 is made up of 12 amino acids. For the CDR3, the DNA is TGTGCCAGCTCACGGGAGATCACTGAAGCTTTCTTT. Translation: CASSREITEAFF.

The chain joins TRBV15 to TRBJ2-1; 13 nucleotides match TRBD2. This CDR3 region has 17 residues. The V gene's germline CDR1 is LNHNV and CDR2 YYDKDF (reference sequence). Unmatched junction bases numbered 12, after V lost 4 bases and J lost 9 bases. CDR3 nucleotides: TGTGCCACCAGCACCTTGTTAGGACTAGCGGGAGAACGTGAGCAGTTCTTC. It encodes CATSTLLGLAGEREQFF.

The rearrangement uses TRBV28 and TRBJ1-3; TRBD1 might be the D (6 bases). Germline V gene lookup returns CDR1 MDHEN and CDR2 SYDVKM. This CDR3 has 15 amino acids. Deletions cut 3 bases from V and 4 bases from J, with 13 bases between. This chain's CDR3 is CASSLYTGSGNTIYF. The CDR3 DNA reads TGTGCCAGCAGTTTGTACACAGGGTCCGGAAACACCATATATTTT. Full variable domain (outside the CDR3, taken from reference TRBV28 and TRBJ1-3): DVKVTQSSRYLVKRTGEKVFLECVQDMDHENMFWYRQDPGLGLRLIYFSYDVKMKEKGDIPEGYSVSREKKERFSLILESASTNQTSMYLCASSLYTGSGNTIYFGEGSWLTVV.

This clone was picked up a small number of times. J is TRBJ2-1 and V is TRBV18, with a weak D call TRBD1 (6 bases). The V gene lost 4 bases and the J gene lost 7 bases, with 17 bases spanning the gap. This CDR3 is 15 amino acids long. Per germline, CDR1 KGHSH and CDR2 LQKENI. The chain's CDR3 is CASSLYRTGLNEQFF. For the CDR3, the DNA is TGTGCCAGCTCACTCTACCGAACAGGGTTGAATGAGCAGTTCTTC.

This sequence joins TRBV5-5 and TRBJ1-5; perhaps TRBD1 as D (6 bases). CDR1 is SGHKS and CDR2 is YYEKEE in the germline V gene (reference sequence). The CDR3 is made up of 17 amino acids. V shed 3 bases and J shed 3 bases, with 19 bases lying between them. The CDR3 sequence is CASSSGSGEGINQPQHF. CDR3 nucleotide sequence: TGTGCCAGCAGCTCGGGTTCAGGGGAGGGGATCAATCAGCCCCAGCATTTT.

The chain has TRBV7-3 and TRBJ1-1; D is perhaps TRBD1 (6 bases). The CDR3 totals 13 residues. V was shortened by 1 base and J by 4 bases, with 7 bases between the two germline ends. Germline loops: CDR1 SGHTA, CDR2 FQGTGA. Here the CDR3 reads CASSLRGGTEAFF. CDR3 nucleotide sequence: TGTGCCAGCAGCTTAAGAGGGGGCACTGAAGCTTTCTTT. Filled out from reference TRBV7-3 and TRBJ1-1, the complete variable domain reads GAGVSQTPSNKVTEKGKYVELRCDPISGHTALYWYRQSLGQGPEFLIYFQGTGAADDSGLPNDRFFAVRPEGSVSTLKIQRTERGDSAVYLCASSLRGGTEAFFGQGTRLTVV.

The chain recombines TRBV15 with TRBJ2-3; TRBD2 matches 7 bases. V was pared by 5 bases and J by 2 bases, with 7 bases of the junction left unmatched. The CDR3 spans 15 residues. CDR1 and CDR2 (germline): LNHNV, YYDKDF (reference sequence). As DNA, the CDR3 is TGTGCCACCAGCGGGGGGGACGGAGACACAGATACGCAGTATTTT. This codes for CATSGGDGDTDTQYF.

This chain uses TRBV6-2 or TRBV6-3 with TRBJ2-5; no clear D. The CDR3 consists of 13 residues. From germline, CDR1 is MNHEY and CDR2 SVGEGT. The V gene lost 2 bases and the J gene lost 2 bases, with 6 bases spanning the gap. CDR3: CASSYGQQETQYF. The CDR3 coding sequence is TGTGCCAGCAGTTACGGGCAGCAAGAGACCCAGTACTTC.

The chain couples TRBV2 to TRBJ1-1, with 8 bases matching TRBD1. The germline CDR1 and CDR2 sequences are SNHLY and FYNNEI. The CDR3 is 14 residues long. Trimming cost V 4 bases and J 4 bases; bases outside gene matches: 5. The CDR3 DNA follows: TGTGCCAGCAGTGGGACAGGGTCGAGCACTGAAGCTTTCTTT. This encodes CASSGTGSSTEAFF.

The V call is TRBV27, the J call TRBJ2-2; D possibly corresponds to TRBD2 (5 bases). Germline V lookup: CDR1 MNHEY, CDR2 SMNVEV (reference sequence). The V and J ends lost 3 bases and 4 bases respectively, with 6 bases between them. There are 13 residues in the CDR3. CDR3: CASSFAGTGELFF. CDR3 in DNA: TGTGCCAGCAGTTTCGCGGGCACCGGGGAGCTGTTTTTT.

The chain carries TRBV7-9 and TRBJ2-2, with D perhaps TRBD2 (5 bases). The CDR3 sequence is 14 residues long. The germline gives CDR1 SEHNR, CDR2 FQNEAQ (reference sequence). The V and J ends lost 5 bases and 5 bases respectively, with 12 bases between them. CDR3 nucleotides: TGTGCCAGCAGCCCACAGACGGGGACCGGGGAGCTGTTTTTT. Encoded protein: CASSPQTGTGELFF.

The chain uses TRBV2 and TRBJ2-5; 12 bases are a match to TRBD2. Germline CDR1 and CDR2: SNHLY and FYNNEI. The V and J ends lost 7 bases and 8 bases, in that order; junction bases with no gene match: 8. The CDR3 has 14 amino acids. CDR3 loop: CASNVGTSGPTQYF. DNA of the CDR3: TGTGCCAGCAACGTGGGGACTAGCGGGCCAACCCAGTACTTC.

The CDR3 sequence: CATSRDLQGFSGNTIYF. In nucleotides, the CDR3 is TGTGCCACCAGCAGAGATCTACAGGGATTCTCTGGAAACACCATATATTTT. The V call is TRBV15, the J call TRBJ1-3; TRBD1 might be the D (6 bases). The CDR3 loop spans 17 amino acids. With 0 bases removed from V and 0 bases from J, the gap between germline ends came to 12 bases. CDR1 is LNHNV and CDR2 is YYDKDF in the germline V gene (reference sequence).

The gene calls are TRBV19 and TRBJ1-2; D uncertain. Trimming took 3 bases from V and 6 from J, leaving 14 bases between them. The length of the CDR3 is 14 residues. Germline CDR1 and CDR2: LNHDA and SQIVND (reference sequence). The CDR3 here is CASSINSGYDGYTF. The CDR3 region has the DNA TGTGCCAGTAGTATTAACAGCGGCTATGATGGCTACACCTTC.

J is TRBJ2-2 and V is TRBV6-4, with D unresolved. The length of the CDR3 is 14 residues. V was cut by 8 bases and J by 6 bases, with 16 bases left in between. CDR1 is MRHNA, CDR2 SNTAGT, per germline. DNA of the CDR3: TGTGCCAGCGCCCGACGAGACGGGTCCGGGGAGCTGTTTTTT. Residues: CASARRDGSGELFF.

This clone was seen just once. The J gene is TRBJ1-5, the V gene TRBV3-1 (or the pseudogene TRBV3-2), with 7 bases lining up with TRBD1. V dropped 4 bases and J dropped 9; count of bases not matched to a gene: 6. Germline CDR1 and CDR2: LGHDT and YNNKEL (reference sequence). The CDR3 runs to 13 residues. In DNA, the CDR3 is TGTGCCAGCAGCCGCGGGACAGCCTTGCCCCAGCATTTT. The encoded protein is CASSRGTALPQHF.

The chain uses TRBV27 and TRBJ1-2; D gene ambiguous. Trimming removed 0 bases at V and 2 bases at J, with 7 bases between. The CDR3 runs to 14 residues. Germline V CDR1 and CDR2: MNHEY, SMNVEV (reference sequence). CDR3 bases: TGTGCCAGCAGTTTATCGGAGGCAAACTATGGCTACACCTTC. Protein: CASSLSEANYGYTF.

The chain is built from TRBV19 and TRBJ1-2, with D perhaps matching TRBD1 (5 bases). The V gene lost 2 bases and the J gene lost 2 bases, with 6 bases spanning the gap. CDR1 is LNHDA and CDR2 is SQIVND in the germline V gene (reference sequence). The CDR3 spans 13 residues. CDR3 nucleotides: TGTGCCAGTAGTATAAACAGGAACTATGGCTACACCTTC. Translation: CASSINRNYGYTF.

This chain links TRBV7-2 with TRBJ1-2; 10 nucleotides agree with TRBD1. Germline V gene data show CDR1 as SGHTA and CDR2 as FQGNSA. This CDR3 is built from 16 residues. J was trimmed by 6 bases and V by 6 bases; bases with no gene match: 13. This CDR3 reads CASREGEGTGAHGYTF. CDR3 coding DNA: TGTGCCAGCAGAGAAGGGGAAGGGACAGGGGCCCATGGCTACACCTTC.

The chain has TRBV6-6 and TRBJ2-1; 15 positions match TRBD2. The trim removed 5 bases at V and 7 bases at J, leaving 9 bases unmatched. The CDR3 is 17 amino acids. Germline lookup yields CDR1 MNHNY and CDR2 SVGAGI (reference sequence). This CDR3 reads CASSPSGLAGGQNEQFF. The CDR3 DNA reads TGTGCCAGCAGTCCCAGCGGACTAGCGGGGGGGCAGAATGAGCAGTTCTTC.